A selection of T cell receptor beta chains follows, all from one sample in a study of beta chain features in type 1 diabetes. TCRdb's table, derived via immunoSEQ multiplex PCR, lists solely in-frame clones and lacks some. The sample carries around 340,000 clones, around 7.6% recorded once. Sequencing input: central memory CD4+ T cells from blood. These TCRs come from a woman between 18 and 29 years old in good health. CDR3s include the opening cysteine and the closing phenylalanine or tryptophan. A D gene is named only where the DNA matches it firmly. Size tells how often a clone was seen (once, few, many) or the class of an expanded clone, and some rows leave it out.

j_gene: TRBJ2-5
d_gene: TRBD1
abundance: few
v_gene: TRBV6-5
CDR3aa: CASSYLGQVGETQYF
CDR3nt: TGTGCCAGCAGTTACTTGGGACAGGTTGGAGAGACCCAGTACTTC

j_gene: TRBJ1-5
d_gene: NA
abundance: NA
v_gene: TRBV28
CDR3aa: CASSLSATGLQPQHF
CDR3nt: TGTGCCAGCAGTTTATCAGCGACAGGACTGCAGCCCCAGCATTTT

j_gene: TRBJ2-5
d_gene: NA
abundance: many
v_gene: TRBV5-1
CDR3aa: CASSSFLGETQYF
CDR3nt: TGCGCCAGCAGTAGTTTTCTGGGGGAGACCCAGTACTTC

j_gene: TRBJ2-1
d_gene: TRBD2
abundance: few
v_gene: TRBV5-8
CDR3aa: CARASLAGRGNEQFF
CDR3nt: TGTGCCAGGGCATCATTAGCGGGGCGCGGCAATGAGCAGTTCTTC

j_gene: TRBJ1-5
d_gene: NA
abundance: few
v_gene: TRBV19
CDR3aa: CASSIEGGGVQPQHF
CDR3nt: TGTGCCAGTAGTATAGAGGGGGGCGGAGTTCAGCCCCAGCATTTT

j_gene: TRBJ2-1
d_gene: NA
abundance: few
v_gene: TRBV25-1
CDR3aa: CASSDSNYNEQFF
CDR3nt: TGTGCCAGCAGTGACAGCAACTACAATGAGCAGTTCTTC

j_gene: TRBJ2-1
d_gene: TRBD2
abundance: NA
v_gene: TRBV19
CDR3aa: CASSRASGNVHEQFF
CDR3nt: TGTGCCAGTAGTAGGGCTAGCGGGAATGTTCATGAGCAGTTCTTC

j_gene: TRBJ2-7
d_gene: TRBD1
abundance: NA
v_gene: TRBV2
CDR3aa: CAGSRDRTYEQYF
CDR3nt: TGTGCCGGCTCCCGGGACAGGACCTACGAGCAGTACTTC

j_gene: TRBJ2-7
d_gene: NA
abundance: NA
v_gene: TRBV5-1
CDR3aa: CASSKGDGGYEQYF
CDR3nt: TGCGCCAGCAGCAAGGGAGACGGAGGCTACGAGCAGTACTTC

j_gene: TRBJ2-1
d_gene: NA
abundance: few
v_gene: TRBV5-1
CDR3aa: CASCSGDSYNEQFF
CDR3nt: TGCGCCAGCTGTAGCGGAGACTCCTACAATGAGCAGTTCTTC

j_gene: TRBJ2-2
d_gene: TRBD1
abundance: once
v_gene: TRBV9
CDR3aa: CASSRTGTDTGELFF
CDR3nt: TGTGCCAGCAGTCGTACCGGGACAGACACCGGGGAGCTGTTTTTT

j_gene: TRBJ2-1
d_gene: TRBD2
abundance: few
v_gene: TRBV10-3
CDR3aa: CAISGAEREGSYNEQFF
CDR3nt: TGTGCCATCAGTGGTGCCGAGCGGGAAGGCTCCTACAATGAGCAGTTCTTC

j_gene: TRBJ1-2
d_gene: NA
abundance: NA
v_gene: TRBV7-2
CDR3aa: CASSLVSGPYGYTF
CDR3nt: TGTGCCAGCAGCTTAGTTTCAGGGCCCTATGGCTACACCTTC

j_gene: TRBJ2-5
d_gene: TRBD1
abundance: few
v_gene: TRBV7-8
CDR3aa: CASSLTRTGGKETQYF
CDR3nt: TGTGCCAGCAGCTTAACACGGACAGGGGGCAAGGAGACCCAGTACTTC

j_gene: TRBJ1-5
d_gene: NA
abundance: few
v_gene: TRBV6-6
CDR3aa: CASSSGENQPQHF
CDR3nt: TGTGCCAGCAGTTCAGGGGAGAATCAGCCCCAGCATTTT

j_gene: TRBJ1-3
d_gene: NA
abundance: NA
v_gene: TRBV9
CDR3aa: CASSPSTQGGNTIYF
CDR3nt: TGTGCCAGCAGCCCATCAACTCAGGGTGGAAACACCATATATTTT

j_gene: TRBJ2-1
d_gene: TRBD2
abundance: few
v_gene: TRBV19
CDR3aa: CASSIGLGLAGEQFF
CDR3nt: TGTGCCAGTAGTATAGGTCTAGGACTAGCGGGTGAGCAGTTCTTC